This entry lists 32 T cell receptor beta chains sequenced from one sample in a study of T cells after yellow fever vaccination (dated by TCRdb to the late 2010s). Interpreted using the paper, the treatment or condition label stands for: live attenuated yellow fever vaccine strain. Receptors were amplified or captured by 5' RACE. TCRdb shows the sequencer as Illumina NovaSeq 6000. TCRdb took the public reads, trimmed them with fastp at Q25, ran MiXCR for clone calling and kept in-frame beta chains. Rows are unified per CDR3 protein, each entry keeping the most common DNA and genes. For this sample the table gives about 200,000 distinct CDR3 sequences, of which 3.2% were detected only once. Approximately 3.5% of the sample is in the top ten clones. Here the sequenced sample was CD4+ T cells sorted from PBMCs, taken 10 days after the yellow fever booster vaccination. The receptors come from a young man who received the YFV17D yellow fever vaccine.

This clonotype was recorded at least ten times. The genes are TRBV4-1 and TRBJ1-1, with D unclear. CDR3 length equals 16 residues. Germline values: CDR1 MGHRA, CDR2 YSYEKL. V lost 2 bases to trimming and J lost 1 base, with 14 bases between them. The CDR3 loop reads CASSQPGRAKNTEAFF. Here the CDR3 DNA reads TGCGCCAGCAGCCAACCTGGCCGGGCCAAGAACACTGAAGCTTTCTTT.

Worth noting for this clonotype: The CDR3 does not end in the conserved phenylalanine or tryptophan, so this is likely a read error. The rearrangement links TRBV7-2 to TRBJ2-2, with 7 bases identical to TRBD1. Per the germline V gene, CDR1 is SGHTA and CDR2 is FQGNSA. The CDR3 sequence is 14 residues long. With 5 bases clipped from V and 5 bases from J, the junction kept 5 bases outside the gene matches. The CDR3 sequence is CASSARGRTGELFC. The CDR3 DNA follows: TGTGCCAGCAGCGCTAGGGGGCGGACCGGGGAGCTGTTTTGT.

This clonotype was seen many times. The genes are TRBV6-6 and TRBJ2-7; unclear D gene. V was clipped by 2 bases and J by 3 bases, with 8 bases between them. Germline-derived CDR1 and CDR2 are MNHNY and SVGAGI (reference sequence). The CDR3 length is 13 residues. CDR3 nucleotides: TGTGCCAGCAGTTACGTGGCAGGCTACGAGCAGTACGTC. Translation: CASSYVAGYEQYV.

The chain uses TRBV19 and TRBJ2-3; 8 positions agree with TRBD1. CDR3 length: 15 residues. V gave up 6 bases and J gave up 0 bases; unmatched junction bases: 5. In germline, CDR1 is LNHDA, CDR2 SQIVND (reference sequence). The CDR3 loop is CASSYRGLSTDTQYF. The CDR3 coding sequence is TGTGCCAGTAGCTACAGGGGGTTAAGCACAGATACGCAGTATTTT.

The J gene is TRBJ1-6, the V gene TRBV6-5, with TRBD1 identical over 7 bases. The CDR3 contains 16 residues. Losses at the gene ends were 5 bases for V and 14 bases for J; bases not matched to a gene: 18. CDR1 and CDR2 from the germline V gene are MNHEY and SVGAGI. For the CDR3, the DNA is TGTGCCAGCAGTGGATACGGGACAGTTGGTGAGAGGACCCTCCACTTT. It yields the protein CASSGYGTVGERTLHF.

This clonotype was counted only a few times. The chain has TRBV9 and TRBJ2-3, with 9 bases aligning to TRBD2. Germline V gene sequence: CDR1 SGDLS, CDR2 YYNGEE. CDR3 length: 16 residues. V was clipped by 2 bases and J by 5 bases; unmatched bases: 9. CDR3 sequence: CASSVGVRGGLDTQYF. CDR3 in DNA: TGTGCCAGCAGCGTTGGGGTGCGGGGGGGCTTAGATACGCAGTATTTT.

The chain couples TRBV5-1 to TRBJ1-2; possibly TRBD1 for D (5 bases). From germline, CDR1 is SGHRS and CDR2 YFSETQ. Trimming left V 3 bases short and J 8 bases short, with 17 bases between. This CDR3 has 14 residues. The CDR3 protein is CASSYYRNPRGYTF. In DNA, the CDR3 is TGCGCCAGCAGCTACTACAGGAATCCGCGCGGCTACACCTTC.

The chain carries TRBV19 and TRBJ2-7; 9 bases fit TRBD2. The V and J ends lost 4 bases and 3 bases, in that order; junction bases with no gene match: 7. CDR3 length equals 15 residues. CDR1 is LNHDA, CDR2 SQIVND, per germline (reference sequence). The CDR3 DNA sequence: TGTGCCAGTAGTAGTTATAGCGGGGGAGTCTACGAGCAGTACTTC. This sequence encodes CASSSYSGGVYEQYF.

This clonotype was counted ten times or more. The rearrangement links TRBV2 to TRBJ1-2, with 7 bases fitting TRBD1. Trimming took 5 bases from V and 8 from J; bases not matched to a gene: 5. The CDR3 runs 12 residues. CDR1 SNHLY and CDR2 FYNNEI come from the germline V gene. CDR3 nucleotide sequence: TGTGCCAGCAGTAACGAGGGGGCGGGCTACACCTTC. This gives the protein CASSNEGAGYTF.

This clonotype was observed at least ten times. The chain joins TRBV5-1 to TRBJ2-3; D could derive from TRBD1 or TRBD2 (5 bases each). V was clipped by 1 base and J by 2 bases, with 11 bases between them. The length of the CDR3 is 15 residues. Per the germline V gene, CDR1 is SGHRS and CDR2 is YFSETQ. Written as DNA, the CDR3 is TGCGCCAGCAGCTTGCCCGACGGGGCCACAGATACGCAGTATTTT. Its protein product is CASSLPDGATDTQYF.

In its sample, this clonotype was seen many times. The rearrangement uses TRBV4-1 and TRBJ2-1, with a weak D call TRBD1 (5 bases). V dropped 1 base and J dropped 3 bases, with 13 bases sitting between them. The germline V gene encodes CDR1 MGHRA and CDR2 YSYEKL. The CDR3 spans 16 residues. The CDR3 is CASSQVFRRGYNEQFF. CDR3 nucleotides: TGCGCCAGCAGCCAAGTCTTTAGAAGGGGCTACAATGAGCAGTTCTTC.

The chain is built from TRBV10-3 and TRBJ1-4, with unresolved D. This CDR3 has 12 amino acids. The V end lost 3 bases, the J end lost 8 bases, and 7 bases lay between the germline ends. The germline gives CDR1 ENHRY, CDR2 SYGVKD. DNA of the CDR3: TGTGCCATCAGTGATACAGCGGAAAAACTGTTTTTT. It translates to CAISDTAEKLFF.

The CDR3 bases are TGTGCCAGCAGCCCTGCCAGGGCCAAAAACATTCAGTACTTC. Translation: CASSPARAKNIQYF. The chain recombines TRBV7-2 with TRBJ2-4; D gene ambiguous. CDR1 SGHTA and CDR2 FQGNSA come from the germline V gene. The CDR3 covers 14 residues. V shed 5 bases and J shed 1 base, with 9 bases lying between them.

This clonotype was seen at least ten times. The chain's CDR3 is CASSLTPGRVTEAFF. The CDR3 bases are TGCGCCAGCAGCTTGACGCCGGGGCGGGTTACTGAAGCTTTCTTT. This rearrangement joins TRBV5-1 to TRBJ1-1, with D possibly being TRBD1 (5 bases). Germline V CDR1 and CDR2: SGHRS, YFSETQ. The CDR3 consists of 15 residues. Trimming left V 1 base short and J 5 bases short, with 15 bases between.

This clonotype has only a few counts. The rearrangement joins TRBV2 to TRBJ2-1; no reliable D call. The CDR3 spans 17 residues. In germline, CDR1 is SNHLY, CDR2 FYNNEI. V shed 1 base and J shed 1 base, with 14 bases lying between them. The CDR3 bases are TGTGCCAGCAGTGAAGGCTCAGGTTATGGGTCCTACAATGAGCAGTTCTTC. Its translation is CASSEGSGYGSYNEQFF.

This clonotype showed up many times. The chain uses TRBV7-2 and TRBJ2-1; maybe TRBD2 (5 bases). The CDR3 length is 15 residues. The germline V gene encodes CDR1 SGHTA and CDR2 FQGNSA. With 7 bases removed from V and 2 bases from J, the gap between germline ends came to 15 bases. CDR3 in amino acids: CASKTGVGAYNEQFF. DNA of the CDR3: TGTGCCAGCAAAACCGGGGTAGGTGCCTACAATGAGCAGTTCTTC.

This clonotype was counted between two and nine times. The CDR3 protein is CASSPPGQHNSPLHF. As DNA, the CDR3 is TGCGCCAGCAGCCCGCCGGGACAGCATAATTCACCCCTCCACTTT. The rearrangement joins TRBV5-1 to TRBJ1-6; TRBD1 matches 7 bases. CDR1 and CDR2 (germline): SGHRS, YFSETQ. This CDR3 region has 15 residues. The ends lost 4 bases at V and 5 bases at J; junction bases unmatched: 6.

This clonotype turned up a few times. The V call is TRBV6-6, the J call TRBJ2-2; D is unclear. The germline CDR1 and CDR2 sequences are MNHNY and SVGAGI (reference sequence). This CDR3 is built from 15 residues. The V gene lost 4 bases and the J gene lost 7 bases, with 16 bases spanning the gap. The CDR3 reads CASSSYKPTVGELFF. In DNA, the CDR3 is TGTGCCAGCAGTTCCTATAAACCAACGGTCGGGGAGCTGTTTTTT.

Many counts were recorded for this clonotype. The rearrangement links TRBV7-2 to TRBJ2-5, with 12 bases identical to TRBD2. V trimming: 4 bases; J trimming: 5 bases; junction bases outside the gene matches: 5. CDR3 size: 15 residues. Germline V gene sequence: CDR1 SGHTA, CDR2 FQGNSA. DNA for the CDR3: TGTGCCAGCAGCTGGACTAGCGGGGTGGGGGAGACCCAGTACTTC. Its protein product is CASSWTSGVGETQYF.

There are a few counts of this clonotype. The chain joins TRBV3-1 to TRBJ1-2; unclear D gene. Germline CDR1 is LGHDT and CDR2 is YNNKEL (reference sequence). The V end was cut by 3 bases, the J end by 6 bases, with 11 bases between. The CDR3 spans 13 residues. CDR3 coding DNA: TGTGCCAGCAGCCAGTATGGGGTTCATGGCTACACCTTC. Translating gives CASSQYGVHGYTF.

The genes are TRBV13 and TRBJ1-6; perhaps TRBD1 as D (6 bases). This CDR3 comprises 15 residues. The V end was cut by 2 bases, the J end by 1 base, with 6 bases between. Germline V CDR1 and CDR2: PRHDT, FYEKMQ (reference sequence). The CDR3 region is CASSLQGSYNSPLHF. The CDR3 DNA reads as TGTGCCAGCAGCTTACAGGGGTCCTATAATTCACCCCTCCACTTT.

This clonotype was found many times. This sequence joins TRBV27 and TRBJ1-3; no clear D gene. CDR1 and CDR2 (germline): MNHEY, SMNVEV (reference sequence). CDR3 length equals 11 residues. Trimming took off 7 bases at V and 0 bases at J, with 1 base between the two ends. DNA of the CDR3: TGTGCCAGCACCTCTGGAAACACCATATATTTT. Protein product: CASTSGNTIYF.

In this sample, this clonotype turned up many times. This chain uses TRBV10-3 with TRBJ1-1, with a weak D call TRBD1 (6 bases). This CDR3 is 13 amino acids long. V was shortened by 5 bases and J by 4 bases, with 11 bases between the two germline ends. Germline-derived CDR1 and CDR2 are ENHRY and SYGVKD. CDR3: CAISKQGFTEAFF. As DNA, the CDR3 is TGTGCCATCAGTAAGCAGGGGTTCACTGAAGCTTTCTTT.

This clonotype has a handful of counts. The chain combines TRBV23-1 with TRBJ2-1; TRBD1 matches at 10 bases. TRBV23-1 is marked as an open reading frame, function uncertain. There are 19 residues in the CDR3. After removal of 2 bases from V and 7 bases from J, the junction contained 17 bases not matched to a gene. Here the CDR3 reads CASSQTLNSGTGEWNEQFF. DNA for the CDR3: TGCGCCAGCAGTCAAACCCTGAACTCCGGGACAGGGGAATGGAATGAGCAGTTCTTC.

This clonotype showed up many times. V gene TRBV5-1 combines with J gene TRBJ2-5; TRBD1 matches at 10 bases. V dropped 4 bases and J dropped 5; count of bases not matched to a gene: 5. The CDR3 extends over 14 amino acids. Germline CDR1 is SGHRS and CDR2 is YFSETQ. CDR3 in amino acids: CASSGTGARETQYF. CDR3 in DNA: TGCGCCAGCAGCGGGACAGGGGCGAGGGAGACCCAGTACTTC.

This clonotype was seen at least ten times. DNA of the CDR3: TGCGCCAGCAGCCAAGCCAGCGGGGCAAACACCGGGGAGCTGTTTTTT. It codes for CASSQASGANTGELFF. The V and J genes are TRBV4-1 and TRBJ2-2; 7 positions agree with TRBD2. The trim removed 1 base at V and 2 bases at J, leaving 4 bases unmatched. Germline CDR1 MGHRA, CDR2 YSYEKL. The CDR3 extends over 16 amino acids.

At least ten counts were recorded for this clonotype. The chain is built from TRBV19 and TRBJ2-2; no clear D. The CDR3 loop spans 16 amino acids. CDR1 LNHDA and CDR2 SQIVND come from the germline V gene (reference sequence). The ends were cut back, 5 bases at V and 4 bases at J, with 17 bases in the middle. CDR3 in DNA: TGTGCCAGTAGTCCCGTCGGACGTCGGCGCACCGGGGAGCTGTTTTTT. It encodes CASSPVGRRRTGELFF.

This clonotype was seen ten or more times. CDR3 sequence: CASSRQADQPQHF. CDR3 DNA: TGTGCCAGCAGCCGACAGGCAGATCAGCCCCAGCATTTT. The chain recombines TRBV7-9 with TRBJ1-5; D perhaps matches TRBD1 (6 bases). The CDR3 runs to 13 residues. Germline V gives CDR1 SEHNR, CDR2 FQNEAQ (reference sequence). V dropped 5 bases and J dropped 5 bases, with 10 bases sitting between them.

The chain carries TRBV7-2 and TRBJ1-1, with a possible D match to TRBD1 (5 bases). CDR1 is SGHTA and CDR2 is FQGNSA in the germline V gene. Trimming took 0 bases from V and 5 from J, leaving 13 bases between them. The CDR3 length is 15 residues. For the CDR3, the DNA is TGTGCCAGCAGCTTAGCGGTGGGGCGTCGGACTGAAGCTTTCTTT. Amino acids: CASSLAVGRRTEAFF.

This clonotype has just a few counts. CDR3: CASSSLPGLGYTF. The CDR3, as DNA: TGTGCCAGCAGTTCCCTTCCAGGGCTCGGCTACACCTTC. The genes are TRBV12-3 or TRBV12-4 and TRBJ1-2, with D maybe TRBD1 (5 bases). This CDR3 contains 13 residues. V was pared by 4 bases and J by 8 bases, with 14 bases between.

The table lists this clonotype with many counts. The gene calls are TRBV9 and TRBJ1-6; a possible D gene is TRBD1 (5 bases). The CDR3 sequence is 15 residues long. V was shortened by 4 bases and J by 10 bases, with 18 bases between the two germline ends. The germline V gene has CDR1 SGDLS and CDR2 YYNGEE. CDR3 nucleotide sequence: TGTGCCAGCAGCCCACGCGGGGGGGGAACATCACCCCTCCACTTT. Protein sequence: CASSPRGGGTSPLHF.

This clonotype was detected a few times. The CDR3 sequence: CASSQPGGRVNNEQFF. CDR3 DNA sequence: TGTGCCAGCTCACAGCCTGGGGGGCGCGTTAACAATGAGCAGTTCTTC. The J gene is TRBJ2-1, the V gene TRBV18, with D perhaps given as TRBD1 or TRBD2 (6 bases each). V was pared by 4 bases and J by 5 bases, with 18 bases between. CDR3 length equals 16 residues. The germline gives CDR1 KGHSH, CDR2 LQKENI.